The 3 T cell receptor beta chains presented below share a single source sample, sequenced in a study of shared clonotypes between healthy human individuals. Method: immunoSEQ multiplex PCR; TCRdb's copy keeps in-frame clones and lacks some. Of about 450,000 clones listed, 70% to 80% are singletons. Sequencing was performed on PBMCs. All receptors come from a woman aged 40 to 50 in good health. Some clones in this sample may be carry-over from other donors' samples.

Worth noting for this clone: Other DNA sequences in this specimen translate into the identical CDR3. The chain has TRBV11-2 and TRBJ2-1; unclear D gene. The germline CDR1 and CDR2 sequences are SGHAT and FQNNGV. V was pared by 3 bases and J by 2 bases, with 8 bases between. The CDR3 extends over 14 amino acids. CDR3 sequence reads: CASSFTRTYNEQFF. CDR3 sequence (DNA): TGTGCCAGCAGCTTTACGCGAACCTACAATGAGCAGTTCTTC. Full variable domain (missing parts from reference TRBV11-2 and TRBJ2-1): EAGVAQSPRYKIIEKRQSVAFWCNPISGHATLYWYQQILGQGPKLLIQFQNNGVVDDSQLPKDRFSAERLKGVDSTLKIQPAKLEDSAVYLCASSFTRTYNEQFFGPGTRLTVL.

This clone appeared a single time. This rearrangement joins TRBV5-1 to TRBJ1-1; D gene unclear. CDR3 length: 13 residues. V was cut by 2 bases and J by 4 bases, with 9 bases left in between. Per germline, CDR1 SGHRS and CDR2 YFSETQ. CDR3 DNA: TGCGCCAGCAGCTTAAAAGTTGCCACTGAAGCTTTCTTT. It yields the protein CASSLKVATEAFF.

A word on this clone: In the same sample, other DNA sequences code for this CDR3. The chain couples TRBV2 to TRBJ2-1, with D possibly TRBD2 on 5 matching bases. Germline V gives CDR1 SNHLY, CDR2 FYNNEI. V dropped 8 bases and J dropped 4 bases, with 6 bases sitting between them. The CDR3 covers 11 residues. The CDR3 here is CASGSYNEQFF. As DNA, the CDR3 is TGTGCCAGCGGGAGTTACAATGAGCAGTTCTTC. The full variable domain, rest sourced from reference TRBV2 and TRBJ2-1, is EPEVTQTPSHQVTQMGQEVILRCVPISNHLYFYWYRQILGQKVEFLVSFYNNEISEKSEIFDDQFSVERPDGSNFTLKIRSTKLEDSAMYFCASGSYNEQFFGPGTRLTVL.